These T cell receptor beta chains were read from a single sample in a study of blood T cell repertoires in COVID-19. The protocol was immunoSEQ multiplex PCR, while the TCRdb copy is restricted to in-frame clones and leaves out a portion. This sample yields about 110,000 clones, of which 65% to 75% are seen a single time; more than 0.8% belongs to the top ten. The sample was peripheral blood. The receptors here all came from a human donor with acute or convalescent COVID-19. The donor label of this sample is uncertain. CDR3s include the opening cysteine and the closing phenylalanine or tryptophan. Fields, in order: D gene, J gene, V gene, clone size, CDR3 length, CDR3 DNA, CDR3 protein. D genes are given only for firm matches. Rows give clone size only sometimes, using once, few, many, or a class for an expanded clone.

D gene: TRBD1; J gene: TRBJ2-7; V gene: TRBV24-1; clone size: -; CDR3 length: 14; CDR3 DNA: TGTGCCACCTCCTTTGGACAGGGGGCGGACGAGCAGTACTTC; CDR3 protein: CATSFGQGADEQYF
D gene: -; J gene: TRBJ2-1; V gene: TRBV7-2; clone size: -; CDR3 length: 11; CDR3 DNA: TGTGCCAGCAGCTTAAGCCATGAGCAGTTCTTC; CDR3 protein: CASSLSHEQFF
D gene: TRBD2; J gene: TRBJ2-2; V gene: TRBV10-2; clone size: -; CDR3 length: 14; CDR3 DNA: TGCGCCAGCAGTGGTCTAGCGGGGGCCGGGGAGCTGTTTTTT; CDR3 protein: CASSGLAGAGELFF
D gene: TRBD1; J gene: TRBJ1-5; V gene: TRBV2; clone size: -; CDR3 length: 14; CDR3 DNA: TGTGCCAGCAGTGAAAGACAGGGGAGTCAGCCCCAGCATTTT; CDR3 protein: CASSERQGSQPQHF
D gene: TRBD1; J gene: TRBJ2-7; V gene: TRBV4-1; clone size: -; CDR3 length: 16; CDR3 DNA: TGCGCCAGCAGCCAAGAGCGGAACAGGGGGTTGTACGAGCAGTACTTC; CDR3 protein: CASSQERNRGLYEQYF
D gene: -; J gene: TRBJ2-2; V gene: TRBV18; clone size: few; CDR3 length: 16; CDR3 DNA: TGTGCCAGCTCCAGGAGGGGACAGCCGAACACCGGGGAGCTGTTTTTT; CDR3 protein: CASSRRGQPNTGELFF
D gene: -; J gene: TRBJ1-1; V gene: TRBV7-8; clone size: -; CDR3 length: 15; CDR3 DNA: TGTGCCAGCAGCCCGACAGAGACCATGAACACTGAAGCTTTCTTT; CDR3 protein: CASSPTETMNTEAFF
D gene: -; J gene: TRBJ1-3; V gene: TRBV13; clone size: -; CDR3 length: 14; CDR3 DNA: TGTGCCAGCAGCATCAGGGTAGCAGGAAACACCATATATTTT; CDR3 protein: CASSIRVAGNTIYF
D gene: -; J gene: TRBJ1-2; V gene: TRBV19; clone size: -; CDR3 length: 17; CDR3 DNA: TGTGCCAGTAGCGCAGGGAGGGTCCTTAAGGCTAACTATGGCTACACCTTC; CDR3 protein: CASSAGRVLKANYGYTF
D gene: -; J gene: TRBJ2-2; V gene: TRBV5-1; clone size: -; CDR3 length: 14; CDR3 DNA: TGCGCCAGCAGTTACGTAGGGGCTACCGGGGAGCTGTTTTTT; CDR3 protein: CASSYVGATGELFF
D gene: TRBD1; J gene: TRBJ1-2; V gene: TRBV12-5; clone size: -; CDR3 length: 16; CDR3 DNA: TGTGCTAGTGGTCCCCCGGGACAGGGGGCCGAAAATGGCTACACCTTC; CDR3 protein: CASGPPGQGAENGYTF
D gene: -; J gene: TRBJ1-6; V gene: TRBV7-9; clone size: -; CDR3 length: 14; CDR3 DNA: TGTGCCAGCAGACCACCCGGGAGGGATTCACCCCTCCACTTT; CDR3 protein: CASRPPGRDSPLHF
D gene: -; J gene: TRBJ2-6; V gene: TRBV4-2; clone size: -; CDR3 length: 17; CDR3 DNA: TGTGCCAGCAGCGACGGACCGAGGGCTTCTGGGGCCAACGTCCTGACTTTC; CDR3 protein: CASSDGPRASGANVLTF
D gene: TRBD2; J gene: TRBJ2-7; V gene: TRBV30; clone size: -; CDR3 length: 13; CDR3 DNA: TGTGCCTGGAGTGCCCATCTAGCGGGGGGACCAAACTTC; CDR3 protein: CAWSAHLAGGPNF
D gene: TRBD1; J gene: TRBJ2-6; V gene: TRBV4-1; clone size: -; CDR3 length: 18; CDR3 DNA: TGCGCCAGCAGCCGGGACAGGGGGCGCCACTCTGGGGCCAACGTCCTGACTTTC; CDR3 protein: CASSRDRGRHSGANVLTF
D gene: -; J gene: TRBJ2-7; V gene: TRBV5-5; clone size: once; CDR3 length: 14; CDR3 DNA: TGTGCCAGCAGCTTGGTCCTCGGTGCCTACGAGCAGTACTTC; CDR3 protein: CASSLVLGAYEQYF
D gene: -; J gene: TRBJ1-4; V gene: TRBV11-2; clone size: -; CDR3 length: 14; CDR3 DNA: TGTGCCAGCAGCTCCCCGGGAGTAGGTGAAAAACTGTTTTTT; CDR3 protein: CASSSPGVGEKLFF
D gene: -; J gene: TRBJ1-1; V gene: TRBV19; clone size: few; CDR3 length: 15; CDR3 DNA: TGTGCCAGTAGTATGGGGCCAGGAGTTAACACTGAAGCTTTCTTT; CDR3 protein: CASSMGPGVNTEAFF
D gene: -; J gene: TRBJ1-1; V gene: TRBV28; clone size: -; CDR3 length: 14; CDR3 DNA: TGTGCCAGCAGTTTATCGGCGGGGGTCACTGAAGCTTTCTTT; CDR3 protein: CASSLSAGVTEAFF
D gene: TRBD1; J gene: TRBJ1-2; V gene: TRBV4-2; clone size: -; CDR3 length: 16; CDR3 DNA: TGTGCCAGCAGCCCGACGGACAGGGGGACGGGGTATGGCTACACCTTC; CDR3 protein: CASSPTDRGTGYGYTF
D gene: -; J gene: TRBJ1-4; V gene: TRBV9; clone size: -; CDR3 length: 16; CDR3 DNA: TGTGCCAGCAGCCCCCCAGGGGCCGCAACTAATGAAAAACTGTTTTTT; CDR3 protein: CASSPPGAATNEKLFF
D gene: TRBD2; J gene: TRBJ2-2; V gene: TRBV11-3; clone size: -; CDR3 length: 14; CDR3 DNA: TGTGCCAGCAGCCTCCGGCGGGGGTTCGGGGAGCTGTTTTTT; CDR3 protein: CASSLRRGFGELFF
D gene: TRBD1; J gene: TRBJ2-1; V gene: TRBV4-1; clone size: -; CDR3 length: 19; CDR3 DNA: TGCGCCAGCAGCCAGGATGGGAGAACAGGGGGCTCCCCCTACAATGAGCAGTTCTTC; CDR3 protein: CASSQDGRTGGSPYNEQFF
D gene: TRBD1; J gene: TRBJ2-5; V gene: TRBV19; clone size: few; CDR3 length: 14; CDR3 DNA: TGTGCCAGTAGTTCTACAGGGGGCGGGGAGACCCAGTACTTC; CDR3 protein: CASSSTGGGETQYF
D gene: -; J gene: TRBJ2-3; V gene: TRBV7-9; clone size: -; CDR3 length: 17; CDR3 DNA: TGTGCCAGCAGCTTAGAAATCTTGGGAGGTGGCACAGATACGCAGTATTTT; CDR3 protein: CASSLEILGGGTDTQYF
D gene: -; J gene: TRBJ1-5; V gene: TRBV6-5; clone size: few; CDR3 length: 14; CDR3 DNA: TGTGCCAGCAGTTACCGGAGGTCCAATCAGCCCCAGCATTTT; CDR3 protein: CASSYRRSNQPQHF
D gene: -; J gene: TRBJ1-4; V gene: TRBV6-5; clone size: -; CDR3 length: 12; CDR3 DNA: TGTGCCAGCAGATCGACACGACACGAACTGTTTTTT; CDR3 protein: CASRSTRHELFF
D gene: -; J gene: TRBJ1-1; V gene: TRBV3-1/TRBV3-2; clone size: -; CDR3 length: 13; CDR3 DNA: TGTGCCAGCAGCCAACAGTTGAACACTGAAGCTTTCTTT; CDR3 protein: CASSQQLNTEAFF
D gene: TRBD1; J gene: TRBJ1-1; V gene: TRBV3-1/TRBV3-2; clone size: -; CDR3 length: 17; CDR3 DNA: TGTGCCAGGCCAAAGAGCGAGACAGGGGGAATGAACACTGAAGCTTTCTTT; CDR3 protein: CARPKSETGGMNTEAFF
D gene: -; J gene: TRBJ1-6; V gene: TRBV6-6; clone size: -; CDR3 length: 14; CDR3 DNA: TGTGCCAGCAGTAAGGACAGAGATAATTCACCCCTCCACTTT; CDR3 protein: CASSKDRDNSPLHF
D gene: TRBD1; J gene: TRBJ1-2; V gene: TRBV7-3; clone size: -; CDR3 length: 14; CDR3 DNA: TGTGCCAGCAGCCCGACAGGGACTAACTATGGCTACACCTTC; CDR3 protein: CASSPTGTNYGYTF
D gene: TRBD1; J gene: TRBJ1-6; V gene: TRBV7-2; clone size: -; CDR3 length: 15; CDR3 DNA: TGTGCCAGCAGCCCGCGGACAGGGGATAATTCACCCCTCCACTTT; CDR3 protein: CASSPRTGDNSPLHF
D gene: -; J gene: TRBJ1-1; V gene: TRBV15; clone size: -; CDR3 length: 14; CDR3 DNA: TGTGCCACCAGCAGAGATGGCGGAGGGTCTAAAGCTTTCTTT; CDR3 protein: CATSRDGGGSKAFF
D gene: TRBD1; J gene: TRBJ1-1; V gene: TRBV28; clone size: few; CDR3 length: 13; CDR3 DNA: TGTGCCAGCAACGACAGGGTGCACACTGAAGCTTTCTTT; CDR3 protein: CASNDRVHTEAFF
D gene: TRBD1; J gene: TRBJ2-2; V gene: TRBV19; clone size: few; CDR3 length: 13; CDR3 DNA: TGTGCCAGTAGTTACAGGGGTTCCGGGGAGCTGTTTTTT; CDR3 protein: CASSYRGSGELFF
D gene: -; J gene: TRBJ1-1; V gene: TRBV28; clone size: -; CDR3 length: 14; CDR3 DNA: TGTGCCAGCAGGTCCGACAGATCTAACACTGAAGCTTTCTTT; CDR3 protein: CASRSDRSNTEAFF
D gene: -; J gene: TRBJ2-5; V gene: TRBV7-2; clone size: -; CDR3 length: 13; CDR3 DNA: TGTGCCAGCAGCCGCGGCGGGGAAGAGACCCAGTACTTC; CDR3 protein: CASSRGGEETQYF
D gene: TRBD1; J gene: TRBJ1-2; V gene: TRBV5-1; clone size: -; CDR3 length: 15; CDR3 DNA: TGCGCCAGCTGGGACAGGGCAGGATCTAACTATGGCTACACCTTC; CDR3 protein: CASWDRAGSNYGYTF
D gene: TRBD1; J gene: TRBJ1-6; V gene: TRBV11-2; clone size: -; CDR3 length: 16; CDR3 DNA: TGTGCCAGCAGCCCGGCCAGGGGGCGAAATAATTCACCCCTCCACTTT; CDR3 protein: CASSPARGRNNSPLHF
D gene: -; J gene: TRBJ1-4; V gene: TRBV7-8; clone size: -; CDR3 length: 14; CDR3 DNA: TGTGCCAGCAGCTTAGGAGGTTCTAATGAAAAACTGTTTTTT; CDR3 protein: CASSLGGSNEKLFF
D gene: -; J gene: TRBJ1-2; V gene: TRBV5-4; clone size: few; CDR3 length: 15; CDR3 DNA: TGTGCCAGCAGCTTGGGAGGGGAGGCCGGCTATGGCTACACCTTC; CDR3 protein: CASSLGGEAGYGYTF
D gene: TRBD1; J gene: TRBJ1-4; V gene: TRBV4-1; clone size: -; CDR3 length: 15; CDR3 DNA: TGCGCCAGCAGCCTAACAGGGGGCTGGTATGAAAAACTGTTTTTT; CDR3 protein: CASSLTGGWYEKLFF
D gene: -; J gene: TRBJ1-2; V gene: TRBV18; clone size: -; CDR3 length: 14; CDR3 DNA: TGTGCCAGCTCACCCAGGGGAACGAACTATGGCTACACCTTC; CDR3 protein: CASSPRGTNYGYTF
D gene: TRBD1; J gene: TRBJ2-1; V gene: TRBV25-1; clone size: -; CDR3 length: 15; CDR3 DNA: TGTGCCAGCAGTGACTTCTTCGACAGGGTCAATGAGCAGTTCTTC; CDR3 protein: CASSDFFDRVNEQFF
D gene: -; J gene: TRBJ2-1; V gene: TRBV11-2; clone size: once; CDR3 length: 14; CDR3 DNA: TGTGCCAGCACTTGGGCAGGGGGGTACAATGAGCAGTTCTTC; CDR3 protein: CASTWAGGYNEQFF
D gene: TRBD1; J gene: TRBJ2-7; V gene: TRBV29-1; clone size: -; CDR3 length: 14; CDR3 DNA: TGCAGCGTTGACGAGAGGGACAGGGGGCACGAGCAGTACTTC; CDR3 protein: CSVDERDRGHEQYF
D gene: -; J gene: TRBJ2-1; V gene: TRBV6-6; clone size: -; CDR3 length: 15; CDR3 DNA: TGTGCCAGCAGAGAGACAGCGTTCTCCTACAATGAGCAGTTCTTC; CDR3 protein: CASRETAFSYNEQFF
D gene: -; J gene: TRBJ2-5; V gene: TRBV21-1; clone size: -; CDR3 length: 14; CDR3 DNA: TGTGCCAGGGAGGGGCGGGTGGTCGTGGAGACCCAGTACTTC; CDR3 protein: CAREGRVVVETQYF
D gene: -; J gene: TRBJ1-1; V gene: TRBV29-1; clone size: -; CDR3 length: 13; CDR3 DNA: TGCAGCGGAAACAGGGATATGAACACTGAAGCTTTCTTT; CDR3 protein: CSGNRDMNTEAFF